The 3 T cell receptor beta chains given below trace back to one sample, sequenced in a study of Graves' ophthalmopathy and Graves' hyperthyroidism. Investigators amplified TCR beta CDR3 regions from RNA transcripts. HTBI-primed first-round RT-PCR preceded second-round multiplex PCR. TCRdb reprocessed the multiplex PCR reads with MiXCR, giving one entry per CDR3 protein. The sample consists of fewer than 400,000 distinct CDR3 sequences, about a sixth of them appearing once. The sequencing sample was made of peripheral blood. These receptors were obtained from a woman between 18 and 30 years old with Graves' ophthalmopathy.

This clonotype has a count of ten or more. The V call is TRBV7-9, the J call TRBJ1-1; D remains ambiguous. The CDR3 is 13 amino acids. Per the germline V gene, CDR1 is SEHNR and CDR2 is FQNEAQ (reference sequence). V was cut by 0 bases and J by 8 bases, with 10 bases left in between. The CDR3 sequence: CASSLAALKEAFF. CDR3 nucleotide sequence: TGTGCCAGCAGCTTAGCAGCGCTGAAAGAAGCTTTCTTT.

At least ten counts were recorded for this clonotype. The J gene is TRBJ2-4, the V gene TRBV28; D may match TRBD1 or TRBD2 (5 bases each). There are 16 residues in the CDR3. Germline V gene lookup returns CDR1 MDHEN and CDR2 SYDVKM. Trimming pared 2 bases from V and 1 base from J, leaving 12 bases between. DNA for the CDR3: TGTGCCAGCAGTTTAACGGGGCTGCGGGCCAAAAACATTCAGTACTTC. Residues: CASSLTGLRAKNIQYF.

This clonotype was detected many times. The rearrangement links TRBV5-1 to TRBJ2-2, with a tentative D call TRBD2 (5 bases). The CDR3 runs to 14 residues. Looked up from germline, CDR1 is SGHRS and CDR2 is YFSETQ. The ends were cut back, 7 bases at V and 3 bases at J, with 13 bases in the middle. CDR3 coding DNA: TGCGCCAGCGCCCGGAACGGGGACACCGGGGAGCTGTTTTTT. The encoded protein is CASARNGDTGELFF.